Shown below are 14 T cell receptor beta chains from a single sample sequenced in a study of siplizumab effects on memory and regulatory T cells. Sequenced by immunoSEQ multiplex PCR; TCRdb stores in-frame clones only, minus some. The table includes some 100,000 clones, around 94% detected once. The material sequenced was Tregs sorted from blood. All receptors come from a human donor in good health.

The chain combines TRBV5-1 with TRBJ1-1; D is ambiguous. V lost 0 bases and J 4 bases, leaving 7 bases between the germline ends. The CDR3 loop spans 13 amino acids. Germline V gene sequence: CDR1 SGHRS, CDR2 YFSETQ. In DNA, the CDR3 is TGCGCCAGCAGCTTGGTGGAGGGCACTGAAGCTTTCTTT. Protein product: CASSLVEGTEAFF.

The chain uses TRBV12-5 and TRBJ2-2, with D maybe TRBD1 (5 bases). V lost 0 bases and J lost 4, with 15 bases in between. CDR1 is LGHNT, CDR2 FRNRAP, per germline. The CDR3 is 17 amino acids. CDR3 bases: TGTGCTAGTGGTTTGGTACGAGCAGGACAAATCACCGGGGAGCTGTTTTTT. This gives the protein CASGLVRAGQITGELFF.

The V gene is TRBV6-5, the J gene TRBJ2-4; a weak D match, TRBD2 (6 bases). The germline CDR1 and CDR2 sequences are MNHEY and SVGAGI. The CDR3 is 14 residues long. V was shortened by 10 bases and J by 1 base, with 14 bases between the two germline ends. CDR3 loop: CATSGRGAKNIQYF. DNA of the CDR3: TGTGCCACCTCGGGTCGGGGGGCCAAAAACATTCAGTACTTC.

The rearrangement uses TRBV11-3 and TRBJ2-2; D unclear. Trimming shortened V by 1 base and J by 4 bases, and 10 bases separated the two germline ends. Germline lookup yields CDR1 SGHNT and CDR2 YENEEA. This CDR3 spans 15 amino acids. The CDR3: CASSLAGGGTGELFF. The CDR3 nucleotides read TGTGCCAGCAGCTTAGCGGGTGGCGGCACCGGGGAGCTGTTTTTT. The whole variable domain, filled in from reference TRBV11-3 and TRBJ2-2, reads EAGVVQSPRYKIIEKKQPVAFWCNPISGHNTLYWYLQNLGQGPELLIRYENEEAVDDSQLPKDRFSAERLKGVDSTLKIQPAELGDSAVYLCASSLAGGGTGELFFGEGSRLTVL.

V is TRBV6-1 and J is TRBJ1-5; no definite D call. The CDR3 contains 13 residues. Germline V CDR1 and CDR2: MNHNS, SASEGT. V was clipped by 7 bases and J by 3 bases, with 10 bases between them. CDR3 in amino acids: CASTFDNNQPQHF. Written as DNA, the CDR3 is TGTGCCAGCACTTTTGACAACAATCAGCCCCAGCATTTT.

The chain combines TRBV6-4 with TRBJ2-7, with a tentative D call TRBD1 (6 bases). Germline V gene lookup returns CDR1 MRHNA and CDR2 SNTAGT. The germline V and J ends were trimmed by 5 bases and 2 bases, with 16 bases remaining between them. The CDR3 consists of 15 residues. As DNA, the CDR3 is TGTGCCAGCAGTTCTCATGACAGGAGAGCCTACGAGCAGTACTTC. Amino acid sequence: CASSSHDRRAYEQYF.

The chain uses TRBV5-1 and TRBJ2-7; TRBD1 matches at 7 bases. Germline CDR1 reads SGHRS; CDR2 reads YFSETQ. This CDR3 has 13 amino acids. V lost 3 bases to trimming and J lost 2 bases; unmatched junction nucleotides: 2. This CDR3 is CASSYGTAYEQYF. For the CDR3, the DNA is TGCGCCAGCAGCTATGGGACAGCCTACGAGCAGTACTTC.

The V and J genes are TRBV28 and TRBJ2-2; 12 bases map to TRBD2. The CDR3 is 16 amino acids. V dropped 6 bases and J dropped 5; count of bases not matched to a gene: 7. The V gene's germline CDR1 is MDHEN and CDR2 SYDVKM. In nucleotides, the CDR3 is TGTGCCAGCAGCAGACTAGCGGGAGTGTTAACCGGGGAGCTGTTTTTT. Translated, it gives CASSRLAGVLTGELFF.

The chain combines TRBV5-6 with TRBJ2-7, with a weak D call TRBD1 (6 bases). Trimming pared 1 base from V and 4 bases from J, leaving 12 bases between. This CDR3 comprises 14 residues. Germline loops: CDR1 SGHDT, CDR2 YYEEEE. This chain's CDR3 is CASSLTGRLYEQYF. The CDR3 DNA follows: TGTGCCAGCAGCTTGACAGGGAGACTTTACGAGCAGTACTTC.

This chain connects TRBV10-1 to TRBJ2-2; TRBD1 agrees at 10 bases. Germline V gene data show CDR1 as WNHNN and CDR2 as SYGVQD (reference sequence). The CDR3 covers 17 residues. V shed 4 bases and J 4 bases; nucleotides not matched to a gene: 9. The CDR3 bases are TGCGCCAGCAGTGCGTTGAGGACAGGGGGGTTCACCGGGGAGCTGTTTTTT. Translation gives CASSALRTGGFTGELFF.

The chain recombines TRBV19 with TRBJ2-4; 9 bases align to TRBD1. V lost 4 bases, J lost 0 bases, and 4 bases stayed unmatched. The CDR3 covers 16 residues. The germline gives CDR1 LNHDA, CDR2 SQIVND (reference sequence). This CDR3 is CASSTGTGRAKNIQYF. The CDR3, as DNA: TGTGCCAGTAGTACTGGGACAGGGAGAGCCAAAAACATTCAGTACTTC.

The V and J genes are TRBV19 and TRBJ2-7, with D maybe TRBD1 (6 bases). The germline V and J ends were trimmed by 3 bases and 4 bases, with 25 bases remaining between them. The germline CDR1 and CDR2 sequences are LNHDA and SQIVND (reference sequence). The CDR3 totals 18 residues. The CDR3 reads CASSMYILRTEKVYEQYF. The CDR3 bases are TGTGCCAGTAGTATGTACATACTTCGGACAGAAAAGGTTTACGAGCAGTACTTC.

This chain connects TRBV18 to TRBJ1-5, with D unresolved. Between the trimmed V and J ends, which lost 5 bases and 7 bases, there was a span of 12 bases. CDR3 length: 13 amino acids. Germline V lookup: CDR1 KGHSH, CDR2 LQKENI. The CDR3 spells CASSDRGYQPQHF. The CDR3 nucleotides are TGTGCCAGCTCAGACCGGGGTTACCAGCCCCAGCATTTT.

The gene calls are TRBV5-1 and TRBJ1-3, with D tentatively TRBD1 (5 bases). V lost 0 bases and J 3 bases, leaving 7 bases between the germline ends. Germline values: CDR1 SGHRS, CDR2 YFSETQ. The CDR3 contains 14 residues. CDR3 amino acids: CASSLGGGGNTIYF. DNA of the CDR3: TGCGCCAGCAGCTTGGGGGGCGGTGGAAACACCATATATTTT.